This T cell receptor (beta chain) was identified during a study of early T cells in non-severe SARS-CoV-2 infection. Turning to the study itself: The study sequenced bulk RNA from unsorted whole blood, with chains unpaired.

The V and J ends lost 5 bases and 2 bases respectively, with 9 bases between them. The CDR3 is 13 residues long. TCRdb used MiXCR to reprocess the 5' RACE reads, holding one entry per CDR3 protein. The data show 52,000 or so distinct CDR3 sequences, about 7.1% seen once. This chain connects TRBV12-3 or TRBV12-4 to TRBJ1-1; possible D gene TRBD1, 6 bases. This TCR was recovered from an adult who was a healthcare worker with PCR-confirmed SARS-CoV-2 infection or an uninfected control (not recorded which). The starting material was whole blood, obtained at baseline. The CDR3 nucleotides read TGTGCCAGCAGTCCCAGGGGAAACACTGAAGCTTTCTTT. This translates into CASSPRGNTEAFF.